The 11 T cell receptor beta chains presented below share a single source sample, sequenced in a study of blood T cell repertoires in COVID-19. Sequencing was performed with immunoSEQ multiplex PCR; in TCRdb, only in-frame clones are kept and a portion is missing. The sample includes fewer than 300,000 clones, less than 90% of them seen just once. The sample was peripheral blood. These receptors were taken from a woman in her 70s with active or convalescent COVID-19.

The J gene is TRBJ2-1, the V gene TRBV6-5; D gene ambiguous. Trimming took 6 bases from V and 0 from J, leaving 6 bases between them. Germline V CDR1 and CDR2: MNHEY, SVGAGI. The CDR3 is made up of 13 amino acids. CDR3 in amino acids: CASRRDSYNEQFF. In DNA form, the CDR3 reads TGTGCCAGCAGGAGAGACTCCTACAATGAGCAGTTCTTC.

The J gene is TRBJ2-2, the V gene TRBV4-1, with D possibly TRBD2 on 5 matching bases. The germline gives CDR1 MGHRA, CDR2 YSYEKL. The CDR3 totals 18 residues. Trimming shortened V by 4 bases and J by 0 bases, and 18 bases separated the two germline ends. This chain's CDR3 is CASSPLSITDSNTGELFF. The CDR3 DNA is TGCGCCAGCAGCCCCCTTTCCATTACGGACTCGAACACCGGGGAGCTGTTTTTT.

This clone has a single count. The chain joins TRBV6-1 to TRBJ2-3; D might be TRBD2 (5 bases). Trimming left V 2 bases short and J 3 bases short, with 12 bases between. CDR3 length: 15 residues. Germline assignment: CDR1 MNHNS and CDR2 SASEGT. CDR3 protein: CASSELYEGTDTQYF. CDR3 sequence (DNA): TGTGCCAGCAGTGAACTTTACGAGGGTACAGATACGCAGTATTTT.

The chain uses TRBV28 and TRBJ1-2; the match to TRBD1 covers 7 bases. V shed 5 bases, J shed 5 bases, and the junction held 5 bases outside the gene matches. Germline-derived CDR1 and CDR2 are MDHEN and SYDVKM. There are 13 residues in the CDR3. CDR3 in DNA: TGTGCCAGCAGTACGACAGGGCCATATGGCTACACCTTC. Encoded protein: CASSTTGPYGYTF.

The chain couples TRBV19 to TRBJ1-3, with TRBD1 as a possible D gene (6 bases). V gave up 5 bases and J gave up 0 bases, with 14 bases separating them. Germline V lookup: CDR1 LNHDA, CDR2 SQIVND (reference sequence). The CDR3 loop spans 16 amino acids. The CDR3: CASSSGHSISGNTIYF. In nucleotides, the CDR3 is TGTGCCAGTAGTTCGGGACACTCGATCTCTGGAAACACCATATATTTT.

The rearrangement uses TRBV27 and TRBJ1-2; possibly TRBD1 for D (5 bases). Germline lookup yields CDR1 MNHEY and CDR2 SMNVEV (reference sequence). The germline V and J ends were trimmed by 0 bases and 3 bases, with 11 bases remaining between them. This CDR3 region has 15 residues. CDR3 nucleotide sequence: TGTGCCAGCAGTTTATCGGCAGGGCATTACTATGGCTACACCTTC. Protein: CASSLSAGHYYGYTF.

V and J are TRBV28 and TRBJ2-5, with 9 nucleotides matching TRBD1. Germline V gives CDR1 MDHEN, CDR2 SYDVKM. After removal of 3 bases from V and 5 bases from J, the junction contained 10 bases not matched to a gene. CDR3 length: 16 amino acids. The CDR3 nucleotides are TGTGCCAGCAGTTTTCTCCGGGACAGGGTGTGGGAGACCCAGTACTTC. Its protein product is CASSFLRDRVWETQYF. Based on the CDR3 plus reference TRBV28 and TRBJ2-5, the full variable domain is DVKVTQSSRYLVKRTGEKVFLECVQDMDHENMFWYRQDPGLGLRLIYFSYDVKMKEKGDIPEGYSVSREKKERFSLILESASTNQTSMYLCASSFLRDRVWETQYFGPGTRLLVL.

The chain employs TRBV5-1 and TRBJ2-5; TRBD1 aligns across 10 bases. V was clipped by 4 bases and J by 5 bases; unmatched bases: 8. CDR3 length equals 15 residues. Per germline, CDR1 SGHRS and CDR2 YFSETQ. In DNA, the CDR3 is TGCGCCAGCAGCGGAAGACAGGGGGCGTGGGAGACCCAGTACTTC. Translating gives CASSGRQGAWETQYF.

The chain carries TRBV18 and TRBJ1-4; 9 bases are shared with TRBD1. The CDR3 loop spans 16 amino acids. V was pared by 2 bases and J by 10 bases, with 11 bases of the junction left unmatched. Germline V gene lookup returns CDR1 KGHSH and CDR2 LQKENI. The CDR3 DNA is TGTGCCAGCTCACCAGAACAGGGGGCGTCGGGTGGAAAACTGTTTTTT. It encodes CASSPEQGASGGKLFF.

This chain uses TRBV29-1 with TRBJ2-5; D perhaps matches TRBD1 (6 bases). CDR1 is SQVTM, CDR2 ANQGSEA, per germline. The CDR3 totals 12 residues. V was trimmed by 6 bases and J by 2 bases, leaving 10 bases between them. Written as DNA, the CDR3 is TGCAGCGTCGACAGGACGCAAGAGACCCAGTACTTC. Translated: CSVDRTQETQYF.

The chain links TRBV27 to TRBJ2-1, with TRBD2 matching over 11 bases. CDR3 length: 16 residues. CDR1 MNHEY and CDR2 SMNVEV come from the germline V gene (reference sequence). The V gene end was trimmed by 5 bases and the J gene end by 4 bases; junction bases not matched to a gene: 7. In DNA form, the CDR3 reads TGTGCCAGCAGTCCCTCGGGACTAGCGGTTTACAATGAGCAGTTCTTC. Its translation is CASSPSGLAVYNEQFF.